These T cell receptor beta chains were read from a single sample in a study of blood T cell repertoires in COVID-19. Sequenced by immunoSEQ multiplex PCR; TCRdb stores in-frame clones only, minus some. The sample records approximately 300,000 clones, 70% to 90% being singletons. What was sequenced was PBMCs or T cells enriched from blood (not recorded which). The source is a woman aged 25 to 39 who had recovered from COVID-19. CDR3s include the opening cysteine and the closing phenylalanine or tryptophan. The D gene is left open where the match is weak. Clone size is not always given. Where it is, it says once, few, many or a class for expanded clones.

v_gene	j_gene	abundance	d_gene	CDR3aa	CDR3nt
TRBV12-3/TRBV12-4	TRBJ1-1	-	-	CASSLYGGPEAFF	TGTGCCAGCAGTTTGTATGGGGGCCCTGAAGCTTTCTTT
TRBV11-2	TRBJ1-2	-	-	CASSPLGGWDYGYTF	TGTGCCAGCAGCCCCCTGGGGGGTTGGGACTATGGCTACACCTTC
TRBV27	TRBJ1-2	once	TRBD1	CASSLGQGYGYTF	TGTGCCAGCAGTTTAGGACAGGGCTATGGCTACACCTTC
TRBV19	TRBJ1-2	-	-	CATMSWGGDYGYTF	TGTGCCACCATGAGCTGGGGGGGAGACTATGGCTACACCTTC
TRBV6-1	TRBJ1-6	once	-	CASSEQASPLHF	TGTGCCAGCAGTGAACAGGCGTCACCCCTCCACTTT
TRBV7-9	TRBJ1-2	-	-	CASSLGPNYGYTF	TGTGCCAGCAGCTTAGGGCCTAACTATGGCTACACCTTC
TRBV7-2	TRBJ2-1	-	TRBD1	CASSLAGTAANNEQFF	TGTGCCAGCAGCTTAGCCGGGACAGCGGCCAACAATGAGCAGTTCTTC
TRBV6-6	TRBJ2-3	-	TRBD1	CASSPTGPTDTQYF	TGTGCCAGCAGCCCGACAGGGCCCACAGATACGCAGTATTTT
TRBV7-9	TRBJ1-1	once	-	CASRPQAGTKNTEAFF	TGTGCCAGCCGCCCCCAAGCAGGGACAAAGAACACTGAAGCTTTCTTT
TRBV5-6	TRBJ2-7	-	TRBD2	CASSLALSGGVYEQYF	TGTGCCAGCAGCTTGGCCTTGAGCGGGGGGGTCTACGAGCAGTACTTC
TRBV18	TRBJ1-5	-	-	CASSPSSDGPQHF	TGTGCCAGCTCACCAAGTAGCGATGGGCCCCAGCATTTT
TRBV18	TRBJ2-3	-	TRBD2	CASSPGLAASTDTQYF	TGTGCCAGCTCACCAGGGCTAGCGGCAAGCACAGATACGCAGTATTTT
TRBV4-1	TRBJ2-5	-	-	CASSPLTGAETQYF	TGCGCCAGCAGCCCCCTGACAGGAGCAGAGACCCAGTACTTC
TRBV18	TRBJ2-3	once	-	CASSPHPRDTQYF	TGTGCCAGCTCACCCCATCCCAGAGATACGCAGTATTTT
TRBV20-1	TRBJ2-5	once	-	CSASGGETQYF	TGCAGTGCTAGCGGGGGAGAGACCCAGTACTTC
TRBV9	TRBJ2-3	-	-	CASSPPAASDTQYF	TGTGCCAGCAGCCCTCCGGCGGCATCAGATACGCAGTATTTT
TRBV18	TRBJ1-1	-	TRBD1	CASSPGRQGTAEAFF	TGTGCCAGCTCACCCGGCCGACAGGGAACCGCTGAAGCTTTCTTT
TRBV3-1/TRBV3-2	TRBJ1-3	once	-	CASSQDAGPPSGNTIYF	TGTGCCAGCAGCCAAGATGCAGGGCCGCCCTCTGGAAACACCATATATTTT
TRBV6-5	TRBJ1-2	-	-	CASRSTGTYGYTF	TGTGCCAGCAGATCTACAGGGACCTATGGCTACACCTTC
TRBV20-1	TRBJ2-1	-	TRBD2	CSASTWLAGYNEQFF	TGCAGTGCTAGTACGTGGCTAGCGGGGTACAATGAGCAGTTCTTC
TRBV11-2	TRBJ1-3	-	-	CASSLDPGVGNTIYF	TGTGCCAGCAGCTTAGACCCAGGGGTTGGAAACACCATATATTTT
TRBV25-1	TRBJ1-2	-	-	CASSEPYPGGGYTF	TGTGCCAGCAGTGAACCATACCCGGGGGGGGGCTACACCTTC
TRBV30	TRBJ1-1	-	TRBD1	CAWSVGTDTEAFF	TGTGCCTGGAGTGTAGGGACAGACACTGAAGCTTTCTTT
TRBV19	TRBJ1-4	-	TRBD1	CASRLQGARGEKLFF	TGTGCCAGTCGCCTACAGGGGGCGCGGGGTGAAAAACTGTTTTTT
TRBV6-5	TRBJ2-7	-	TRBD1	CASSYGTGAYEQYF	TGTGCCAGCAGTTACGGGACAGGGGCCTACGAGCAGTACTTC
TRBV6-5	TRBJ1-2	-	-	CASSQRDRGYTF	TGTGCCAGCAGTCAGCGGGACCGAGGCTACACCTTC
TRBV19	TRBJ2-1	-	TRBD2	CASSILAGGLNEQFF	TGTGCCAGTAGTATCCTAGCGGGGGGCCTTAATGAGCAGTTCTTC
TRBV5-1	TRBJ1-1	-	TRBD1	CASSFGTGGTEAFF	TGCGCCAGCAGCTTTGGGACAGGGGGCACTGAAGCTTTCTTT
TRBV9	TRBJ1-2	-	-	CASSVTGPHQGGYTF	TGTGCCAGCAGCGTAACCGGGCCCCATCAGGGTGGCTACACCTTC
TRBV7-9	TRBJ1-4	-	TRBD1	CASSLGAGGPGHYNEKLFF	TGTGCCAGCAGCTTAGGGGCAGGGGGCCCCGGACACTATAATGAAAAACTGTTTTTT
TRBV4-1	TRBJ1-4	-	TRBD1	CASSQNRGRMRKLFF	TGCGCCAGCAGCCAAAACAGGGGAAGGATGCGAAAACTGTTTTTT
TRBV6-5	TRBJ1-5	-	-	CASSYPPRYNQPQHF	TGTGCCAGCAGTTACCCCCCGCGGTACAATCAGCCCCAGCATTTT
TRBV5-5	TRBJ2-7	-	-	CASSLEGLSREQYF	TGTGCCAGCAGCTTGGAGGGACTTTCCCGGGAGCAGTACTTC
TRBV5-4	TRBJ2-2	-	-	CASSLGQKIANTGELFF	TGTGCCAGCAGCTTGGGACAGAAAATCGCGAACACCGGGGAGCTGTTTTTT
TRBV7-2	TRBJ1-3	-	-	CASSFTPQGSGNTIYF	TGTGCCAGCAGCTTCACTCCACAGGGCTCTGGAAACACCATATATTTT
TRBV11-2	TRBJ1-2	once	TRBD1	CASSTNRGRGGYTF	TGTGCCAGCAGCACGAACAGGGGCAGGGGCGGCTACACCTTC
TRBV7-2	TRBJ2-5	-	TRBD2	CASSSIAGGTQYF	TGTGCCAGCAGCTCCATAGCGGGGGGGACCCAGTACTTC
TRBV29-1	TRBJ2-5	-	-	CSVEMGSEDTPQYF	TGCAGCGTTGAAATGGGAAGCGAGGACACGCCCCAGTACTTC
TRBV12-3/TRBV12-4	TRBJ2-1	-	TRBD1	CASRADRGNEQFF	TGTGCCAGCAGAGCTGACAGGGGAAATGAGCAGTTCTTC
TRBV30	TRBJ1-1	-	-	CAWSRREENTEAFF	TGTGCCTGGAGCCGCCGGGAGGAGAACACTGAAGCTTTCTTT
TRBV11-2	TRBJ2-7	-	-	CASSLGVAEQYF	TGTGCCAGCAGCTTAGGTGTGGCAGAGCAGTACTTC
TRBV18	TRBJ1-2	-	-	CASSPGASPYGYTF	TGTGCCAGCTCACCAGGTGCCAGTCCTTATGGCTACACCTTC
TRBV2	TRBJ2-2	-	-	CASSELTGGAFGELFF	TGTGCCAGCAGCGAACTGACAGGAGGAGCGTTCGGGGAGCTGTTTTTT
TRBV2	TRBJ1-1	-	TRBD1	CASTKDRVPEAFF	TGTGCCAGCACCAAGGACAGGGTCCCTGAAGCTTTCTTT
TRBV7-2	TRBJ1-6	-	-	CASSSDARGNSPLHF	TGTGCCAGCAGCTCCGATGCAAGGGGTAATTCACCCCTCCACTTT
TRBV27	TRBJ2-1	-	TRBD2	CASRAGVNYNEQFF	TGTGCCAGCCGAGCGGGGGTGAACTACAATGAGCAGTTCTTC
TRBV20-1	TRBJ1-5	-	-	CSASDRVNQPQHF	TGCAGTGCTAGTGACCGGGTTAATCAGCCCCAGCATTTT
TRBV2	TRBJ1-2	-	-	CASSVQGDYGYTF	TGTGCCAGCAGTGTACAGGGAGACTATGGCTACACCTTC
TRBV14	TRBJ1-6	many	-	CATSRDKNSPLHF	TGTGCCACTTCCCGGGACAAGAATTCACCCCTCCACTTT
TRBV13	TRBJ2-5	-	TRBD1	CASSKGQGVGGTQYF	TGTGCCAGCAGCAAGGGACAGGGGGTTGGTGGGACCCAGTACTTC
TRBV5-5	TRBJ1-5	once	-	CASSDDTGSPNQPQHF	TGTGCCAGCAGCGACGACACAGGGTCCCCTAATCAGCCCCAGCATTTT
TRBV20-1	TRBJ2-7	-	TRBD2	CSAGGGYEQYF	TGCAGTGCGGGCGGGGGCTACGAGCAGTACTTC
TRBV7-9	TRBJ2-5	-	TRBD1	CASSDRGGETQYF	TGTGCCAGCAGCGACAGGGGCGGGGAGACCCAGTACTTC
TRBV5-1	TRBJ2-5	-	TRBD1	CASSQMTGQETQYF	TGCGCCAGCAGCCAGATGACAGGGCAAGAGACCCAGTACTTC
TRBV7-6	TRBJ1-5	-	-	CASSLGSHSNQPQHF	TGTGCCAGCAGCTTAGGTAGTCATAGCAATCAGCCCCAGCATTTT
TRBV7-2	TRBJ2-7	-	TRBD2	CASSPRLAGGPGEQYF	TGTGCCAGCAGCCCGCGACTAGCGGGGGGGCCGGGGGAGCAGTACTTC
TRBV5-6	TRBJ2-3	-	-	CASSSRGLSITDTQYF	TGTGCCAGCAGCTCAAGGGGTCTATCAATCACAGATACGCAGTATTTT
TRBV14	TRBJ2-2	-	-	CASSHPSGELFF	TGTGCCAGCAGCCACCCTAGCGGGGAGCTGTTTTTT